This TCR beta chain appears in the sequencing data of a study of TIL therapy for anti-PD-1-resistant metastatic lung cancer. The immunoSEQ assay was v3. Each library reached about 2 million read pairs, or about 5-6 million at deep level. TCRdb's copy holds only in-frame clones and misses some; the assay was immunoSEQ multiplex PCR. This sample has tens of thousands of clones, with about two thirds found just once. Looked up from germline, CDR1 is SQVTM and CDR2 is ANQGSEA. The V gene end was trimmed by 3 bases and the J gene end by 9 bases; junction bases not matched to a gene: 6. The CDR3 covers 12 residues. Time point of the sample: pre-treatment sample, taken before nivolumab and TIL therapy. Tumor tissue came from excised metastases, mostly pleural nodules or supraclavicular lymph nodes. Tumor harvest preceded PD-1/PD-L1 blockade, followed by nivolumab treatment. Enrollment ran from 2017 to early 2020.

This clonotype was sampled from a person between 30 and 80 years old with non-small cell lung cancer. Material: tumor tissue, obtained at baseline. The chain joins TRBV29-1 to TRBJ2-7, with TRBD1 identical over 9 bases. CDR3 region: CSVDAGQGLQYF. DNA of the CDR3: TGCAGCGTTGATGCAGGACAGGGGTTGCAGTACTTC.